This T cell receptor beta chain was found in a study of T-cell memory formation after mild COVID-19. Study-wide results and limits: Second-wave clones that peaked on day 37 lacked confirmed SARS-CoV-2 specificity. Chiefly within CM and EM were the contracting CD4+ clones; CD8+ ones were within EMRA. The finding that pre-infection memory included some responding clones suggested that cross-reactive memory joined.

Points on this clonotype: Its antigen is currently unknown.

It was 5'RACE with constant-segment primers that produced the TCR alpha and TCR beta cDNA libraries, which carried sample barcodes and UMIs. TCRdb redid the calling of the 5' RACE reads with MiXCR, one entry per CDR3 protein. Here the sample spans around 130,000 distinct CDR3 sequences, about 15% being singletons. This sequence originates from a man between 18 and 35 years old who had mild COVID-19 (a few samples of this study predate the infection). Cell type and time point are not known. The source material was PBMCs or a T cell subset sorted from them (not recorded which).

The CDR3 loop reads CSARGGANTGELFF. Written as DNA, the CDR3 is TGCAGTGCTAGAGGAGGGGCGAACACCGGGGAGCTGTTTTTT. The V gene is TRBV20-1, the J gene TRBJ2-2, with D possibly called TRBD1 or TRBD2 (5 bases each). Trimming removed 1 base at V and 0 bases at J, with 6 bases between. This CDR3 has 14 amino acids. The germline CDR1 and CDR2 sequences are DFQATT and SNEGSKA (reference sequence).